This T cell receptor (beta chain) was captured by sequencing in a study of blood T cell repertoires in COVID-19. The overall study: The study drew acute and convalescent COVID-19 samples from the United States, Italy and Spain. From T cells, B-cell-depleted T cells, or PBMCs came the material, which was cDNA or gDNA.

Trimming removed 4 bases at V and 10 bases at J, with 16 bases between. The germline V gene has CDR1 SGHRS and CDR2 YFSETQ. The CDR3 runs to 13 residues. In the original workflow: How many nucleated cells were present was estimated from reference gene primer amplification. Profiled with immunoSEQ multiplex PCR; TCRdb holds only in-frame clones, not every one. V, J and clone size are those of that table, while D and trimming were read from the DNA. Of tens of thousands of clones in the sample, 70% to 80% are singletons; the top ten hold 7.4%. Sequenced: peripheral blood. This receptor was identified in a woman aged 55-69 years with acute or convalescent COVID-19. This chain uses TRBV5-1 with TRBJ2-3; D is possibly TRBD2 (5 bases). The CDR3 DNA reads TGCGCCAGCAGCGCGGGCGGTCATAGGGCGCAGTATTTT. Residues: CASSAGGHRAQYF.